This T cell receptor (beta chain) was obtained from a study of yellow fever vaccine responses in identical twins. Regarding the study as a whole: Reportedly, twins showed a vaccine T cell response that looked partly convergent and partly personalized.

With regard to this clonotype: What it recognizes is unknown.

This CDR3 has 13 residues. Germline V lookup: CDR1 SQVTM, CDR2 ANQGSEA. Trimming removed 1 base from V and 7 bases from J, with 14 bases in between. Via MiXCR, TCRdb re-called the RT-PCR reads, giving one row per CDR3 protein. The data hold about 9,000 distinct CDR3 sequences, with roughly 88% observed a single time. V gene TRBV29-1 combines with J gene TRBJ2-7; D may be TRBD1 or TRBD2 (5 bases each). Sequencing was performed on T cells from blood (PBMCs), unsorted or a sorted subset (not recorded which), taken before or after yellow fever vaccination (not recorded which). This receptor was taken from a woman aged 18-30 years who received the yellow fever vaccine. The CDR3 nucleotides read TGCAGCGTTGAAGCAAGAGGGACGGGAGAGCAGTACTTC. It specifies CSVEARGTGEQYF.